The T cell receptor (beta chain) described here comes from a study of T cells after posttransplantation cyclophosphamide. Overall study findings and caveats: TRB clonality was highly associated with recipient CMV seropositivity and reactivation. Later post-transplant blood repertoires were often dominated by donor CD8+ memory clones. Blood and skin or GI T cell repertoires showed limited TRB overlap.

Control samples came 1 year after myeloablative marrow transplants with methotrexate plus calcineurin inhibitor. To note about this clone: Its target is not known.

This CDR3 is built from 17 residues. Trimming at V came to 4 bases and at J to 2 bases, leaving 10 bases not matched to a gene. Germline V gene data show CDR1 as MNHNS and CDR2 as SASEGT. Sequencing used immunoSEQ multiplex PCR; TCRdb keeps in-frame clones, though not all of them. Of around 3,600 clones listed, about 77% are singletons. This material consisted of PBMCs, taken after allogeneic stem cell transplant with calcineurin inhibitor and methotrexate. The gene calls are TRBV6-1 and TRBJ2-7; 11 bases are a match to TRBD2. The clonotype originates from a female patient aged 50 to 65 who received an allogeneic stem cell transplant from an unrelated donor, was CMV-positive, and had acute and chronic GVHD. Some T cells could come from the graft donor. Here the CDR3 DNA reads TGTGCCAGCAGTGTATCAGGGACTAGCGGTTCGACCTACGAGCAGTACTTC. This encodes CASSVSGTSGSTYEQYF.